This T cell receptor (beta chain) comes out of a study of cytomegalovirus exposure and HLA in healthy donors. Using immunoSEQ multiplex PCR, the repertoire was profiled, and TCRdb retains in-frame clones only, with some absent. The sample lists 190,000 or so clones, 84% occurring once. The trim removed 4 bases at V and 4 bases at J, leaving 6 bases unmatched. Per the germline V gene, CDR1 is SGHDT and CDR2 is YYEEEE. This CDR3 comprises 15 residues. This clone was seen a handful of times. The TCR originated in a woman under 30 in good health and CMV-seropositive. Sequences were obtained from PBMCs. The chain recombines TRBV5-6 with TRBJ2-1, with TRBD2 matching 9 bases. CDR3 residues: CASSRSGGTYNEQFF. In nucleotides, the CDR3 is TGTGCCAGCAGCCGAAGCGGGGGGACTTACAATGAGCAGTTCTTC.